The 2 T cell receptor beta chains given below trace back to one sample, sequenced in a study of blood T cell repertoires in COVID-19. The repertoire was sequenced with immunoSEQ multiplex PCR; TCRdb's copy has only in-frame clones and lacks some. The sample contains about 220,000 clones, 88% of which appear only once. Sequenced material: PBMCs or T cells enriched from blood (not recorded which). All receptors come from a woman aged 45-65 years with acute COVID-19.

This clone was seen once. The V call is TRBV6-5, the J call TRBJ2-7; weak D call: TRBD2 (6 bases). The V end lost 10 bases, the J end lost 4 bases, and 23 bases lay between the germline ends. In germline, CDR1 is MNHEY, CDR2 SVGAGI. This CDR3 is built from 15 residues. The CDR3 coding sequence is TGTGCCACACATACAATAACCGGGGGACCTTACGAGCAGTACTTC. The encoded protein is CATHTITGGPYEQYF.

V usage is TRBV3-1 (or the pseudogene TRBV3-2) and J usage is TRBJ2-1, with D hard to call. V lost 1 base, J lost 7 bases, and 5 bases lay in between. The CDR3 runs 12 residues. Per the germline V gene, CDR1 is LGHDT and CDR2 is YNNKEL (reference sequence). The CDR3 region is CASSQGVNEQFF. The CDR3 region has the DNA TGTGCCAGCAGCCAAGGTGTAAATGAGCAGTTCTTC.